This TCR beta chain was recorded in a study of CD8+ T cells in alopecia areata (dated by TCRdb to between 2018 and 2020). Describing the broader study: The treated patients, all with moderate-to-severe alopecia areata, were enrolled in an open-label pilot trial of oral tofacitinib given at 5 to 10 mg twice daily. Tofacitinib was given for 6 to 18 months, followed by 6 months of follow-up off drug to assess delayed response and recurrence. In treated patients, disease severity was measured using the SALT score, which gives the percentage of scalp surface area affected. To study T cell clonal expansion in alopecia areata, the researchers applied high-throughput TCRbeta sequencing to both the C3H/HeJ mouse model and human patients. Scalp tissue and sorted CD4+ and CD8+ peripheral blood T cells from patchy and totalis/universalis alopecia areata patients and from healthy controls were covered by human TCRbeta sequencing. Biopsies were taken from tofacitinib-treated patients at baseline and again at 4 and 24 weeks into treatment, and several of those patients also had a later scalp biopsy. Scalp clonality was compared among normal scalp (n=4), patchy alopecia areata scalp (n=8), and alopecia totalis/universalis scalp (n=8). RNA was extracted with the PAXgene miRNA kit for fixed scalp, the miRNeasy kit for PBMCs, and the RNeasy kit for mouse skin. immunoSEQ multiplex PCR using 35 Vbeta forward primers and 13 Jbeta reverse primers was used to amplify TCRbeta CDR3 regions.

This clone turned up a few times. The antigen it recognizes is unknown. No base quality information exists; no much larger clone differs at one position. What the work shows at the level of the full study, not this receptor alone: Because the treated cohort was small and had just a single nonresponder, larger studies are needed to establish links between baseline CD8+ expansion and response. With tofacitinib, both scalp clonality and the number of expanded CD8+ clones among the top 100 scalp clones went down significantly. TCR sequences shared between patients were less clear than in mice, possibly partly because of HLA diversity in the patient population. Compared with normal scalp, lesional scalp, particularly in alopecia totalis/universalis, had higher clonality and more expanded CD8+ clones, which suggests antigenic drive. Many expanded lesional clones persisted in scalp and blood during tofacitinib treatment, which may partly explain relapse after stopping treatment. Resident alphabeta T cells in normal human skin are also sequenced, complicating scalp TCR repertoire analysis, unlike mouse skin dominated by gammadelta T cells.

The protocol used for the library was the immunoSEQ multiplex PCR assay. RNA was extracted from all samples and reverse transcribed into cDNA as template for TCR sequencing. First-strand cDNA was synthesized using SuperScript III with a 2:1 mix of oligo-dT and random hexamers. Amplification bias was assessed with a synthetic immune receptor repertoire, and residual bias was removed computationally. The authors processed their data as follows. Raw reads were preprocessed to remove errors, and CDR3 was defined according to IMGT conventions as the region from the conserved cysteine to phenylalanine. To get clonality, Shannon entropy was normalized by log2 of the number of productive unique TCRs and the result was subtracted from 1. Whether scalp clones were CD4 or CD8 was inferred by matching scalp TCRbeta sequences against CD4 and CD8 repertoires sorted from blood. The clones in this table, taken by TCRdb from immuneACCESS, are in-frame only. Not every clone is retained; where verified, under half of the shortfall comes from an unresolved V gene, and the cause of the rest is unknown. The V and J calls and the clone size are those of that table, but D and trimming were determined from the DNA. The sample table shows nearly 110,000 clones, and 84% are seen once. The ten largest clonotypes hold around 25% of the sample.

The time point label, read with the paper, signifies: less than 25 weeks on oral tofacitinib. The sample's treatment or condition label, decoded: oral pan-JAK inhibitor, 5-10 mg twice daily. From alopecia areata patients, peripheral blood was collected along with lesional scalp punch biopsies. PBMCs were separated by density centrifugation and stained for CD3, CD4 and CD8, after which CD4+ and CD8+ T cells were sorted on a FACSAria. This receptor was obtained from a human donor with alopecia areata. The starting material was CD8+ T cells sorted from blood, obtained at week 24, from a patient treated with tofacitinib.

The CDR3 protein is CASSPRATTDTQYF. The base sequence is TGTGCCAGTAGTCCCAGGGCCACCACAGATACGCAGTATTTT. The chain couples TRBV19 to TRBJ2-3; the D gene is possibly TRBD1, with 5 bases matching. Reading the germline V gene (reference sequence) gives CDR1 LNHDA and CDR2 SQIVND. The junction shows trimming of 5 bases on V and 2 bases on J, plus 11 bases between the germline ends. From its cysteine to its phenylalanine, the CDR3 spans 14 amino acids. Only CDR3 DNA remains: 42 bases, in frame from the first base. The variable domain in full, with residues beyond the CDR3 obtained from the reference TRBV19 and TRBJ2-3 genes, is DGGITQSPKYLFRKEGQNVTLSCEQNLNHDAMYWYRQDPGQGLRLIYYSQIVNDFQKGDIAEGYSVSREKKESFPLTVTSAQKNPTAFYLCASSPRATTDTQYFGPGTRLTVL.